The 20 T cell receptor beta chains below come from one sample, sequenced in a study of cytomegalovirus exposure and HLA in healthy donors. Method: immunoSEQ multiplex PCR; TCRdb's copy keeps in-frame clones and lacks some. Of more than 55,000 clones in the sample, about 96% are singletons; the top ten hold roughly 0.98%. Sequencing used PBMCs. The receptor set was obtained from a man between 18 and 29 years old in good health and CMV-seronegative.

V and J are TRBV18 and TRBJ2-3; 13 bases line up with TRBD2. Per germline, CDR1 KGHSH and CDR2 LQKENI. V gave up 3 bases and J gave up 3 bases; unmatched junction bases: 6. CDR3 length equals 17 residues. The CDR3 region is CASSPAGLAGVTDTQYF. The DNA for the CDR3 is TGTGCCAGCTCACCCGCTGGACTAGCGGGAGTAACAGATACGCAGTATTTT.

The chain links TRBV5-1 to TRBJ1-5; D remains unclear. The V gene's germline CDR1 is SGHRS and CDR2 YFSETQ. The CDR3 contains 15 residues. The germline V and J ends were trimmed by 4 bases and 1 base, with 12 bases remaining between them. In DNA, the CDR3 is TGCGCCAGCAGCCCCGGCGTGGAGAGCAATCAGCCCCAGCATTTT. Protein sequence: CASSPGVESNQPQHF.

The rearrangement joins TRBV29-1 to TRBJ2-1, with 14 bases matching TRBD2. J lost 3 bases, V lost 6 bases, and 13 bases had no gene match. The CDR3 runs 18 residues. Germline V gene lookup returns CDR1 SQVTM and CDR2 ANQGSEA. The CDR3 nucleotides are TGCAGCGTAATGGGACTAGCGGGAGAATATACCCTCTACAATGAGCAGTTCTTC. Protein sequence: CSVMGLAGEYTLYNEQFF.

The chain uses TRBV5-1 and TRBJ2-7; 9 bases map to TRBD1. Germline V gene sequence: CDR1 SGHRS, CDR2 YFSETQ. CDR3 length: 15 residues. Trimming took 0 bases from V and 0 from J; bases not matched to a gene: 1. CDR3 protein: CASSLEQGASYEQYF. The CDR3 nucleotides read TGCGCCAGCAGCTTGGAACAGGGGGCCTCCTACGAGCAGTACTTC.

The V gene is TRBV11-2, the J gene TRBJ2-1; 11 positions agree with TRBD2. In germline, CDR1 is SGHAT, CDR2 FQNNGV. The CDR3 loop spans 14 amino acids. V was clipped by 4 bases and J by 10 bases; unmatched bases: 6. CDR3 in DNA: TGTGCCAGCAGCTCGACTAGCGGGGCAATGGAGCAGTTCTTC. Protein sequence: CASSSTSGAMEQFF.

The V gene is TRBV6-4, the J gene TRBJ2-2; tentative D call: TRBD1 (7 bases). Germline CDR1 is MRHNA and CDR2 is SNTAGT. V shed 5 bases and J shed 3 bases, with 10 bases lying between them. The CDR3 contains 14 residues. DNA for the CDR3: TGTGCCAGCAGTACAGGGGAGGACACCGGGGAGCTGTTTTTT. It translates to CASSTGEDTGELFF.

The CDR3 reads CASSPYSRLADFSYEQYF. Here the CDR3 DNA reads TGCGCCAGCAGCCCTTACTCTAGACTAGCGGACTTCTCCTACGAGCAGTACTTC. This chain links TRBV5-1 with TRBJ2-7; 9 bases are shared with TRBD2. The germline V gene has CDR1 SGHRS and CDR2 YFSETQ. There are 18 residues in the CDR3. The V and J ends lost 4 bases and 0 bases, in that order; junction bases with no gene match: 14. The whole variable domain, remainder taken from reference TRBV5-1 and TRBJ2-7, is KAGVTQTPRYLIKTRGQQVTLSCSPISGHRSVSWYQQTPGQGLQFLFEYFSETQRNKGNFPGRFSGRQFSNSRSEMNVSTLELGDSALYLCASSPYSRLADFSYEQYFGPGTRLTVT.

This chain joins TRBV28 and TRBJ2-5; TRBD2 matches at 7 bases. The ends lost 5 bases at V and 1 base at J; junction bases unmatched: 7. The CDR3 spans 15 residues. Germline values: CDR1 MDHEN, CDR2 SYDVKM. The CDR3 loop reads CASSPGGTTQETQYF. The CDR3 nucleotides are TGTGCCAGCAGTCCGGGAGGCACAACCCAAGAGACCCAGTACTTC.

Note on this clone: Other nucleotide sequences from this sample produce the same CDR3. The V and J genes are TRBV28 and TRBJ1-3; 7 bases are a match to TRBD1. The germline V gene encodes CDR1 MDHEN and CDR2 SYDVKM. With 5 bases clipped from V and 2 bases from J, the junction kept 3 bases outside the gene matches. The CDR3 sequence is 14 residues long. CDR3 amino acids: CASSPTGAGNTIYF. CDR3 DNA sequence: TGTGCCAGCAGTCCAACAGGGGCTGGAAACACCATATATTTT.

This chain joins TRBV7-2 and TRBJ2-1; 13 bases line up with TRBD2. The V gene's germline CDR1 is SGHTA and CDR2 FQGNSA. CDR3 size: 18 residues. V lost 2 bases to trimming and J lost 0 bases; unmatched junction nucleotides: 4. This CDR3 reads CASSLWWTSGSSYNEQFF. CDR3 DNA sequence: TGTGCCAGCAGCTTATGGTGGACTAGCGGGAGCTCCTACAATGAGCAGTTCTTC.

The chain uses TRBV2 and TRBJ2-2; 11 nucleotides line up with TRBD2. After removal of 6 bases from V and 5 bases from J, the junction contained 11 bases not matched to a gene. This CDR3 spans 17 amino acids. From germline, CDR1 is SNHLY and CDR2 FYNNEI. CDR3 loop: CASRVPTSGRNTGELFF. The CDR3, as DNA: TGTGCCAGCAGAGTTCCCACTAGCGGGAGAAATACCGGGGAGCTGTTTTTT.

The chain uses TRBV19 and TRBJ2-5, with D perhaps TRBD1 (6 bases). V lost 0 bases and J lost 6, with 11 bases in between. The length of the CDR3 is 14 residues. CDR1 and CDR2 from the germline V gene are LNHDA and SQIVND (reference sequence). In nucleotides, the CDR3 is TGTGCCAGTAGTATAGAGGCAGGGGAAAAGACCCAGTACTTC. Protein: CASSIEAGEKTQYF.

This chain links TRBV9 with TRBJ2-7, with a weak D call TRBD1 (6 bases). Germline CDR1 is SGDLS and CDR2 is YYNGEE. The V end lost 3 bases, the J end lost 4 bases, and 14 bases lay between the germline ends. The CDR3 runs 14 residues. This chain's CDR3 is CASSADSYFYEQYF. The CDR3 DNA reads TGTGCCAGCAGCGCGGACAGCTATTTTTACGAGCAGTACTTC. Full variable domain (rest looked up from reference TRBV9 and TRBJ2-7): DSGVTQTPKHLITATGQRVTLRCSPRSGDLSVYWYQQSLDQGLQFLIQYYNGEERAKGNILERFSAQQFPDLHSELNLSSLELGDSALYFCASSADSYFYEQYFGPGTRLTVT.

This chain uses TRBV5-1 with TRBJ2-6, with D perhaps TRBD1 (5 bases). V gave up 0 bases and J gave up 3 bases, with 13 bases separating them. From germline, CDR1 is SGHRS and CDR2 YFSETQ. The length of the CDR3 is 17 residues. CDR3 region: CASSLAAGSHGANVLTF. The CDR3, as DNA: TGCGCCAGCAGCTTGGCCGCAGGGTCTCATGGGGCCAACGTCCTGACTTTC.

The rearrangement links TRBV9 to TRBJ1-1; D is ambiguous. This CDR3 contains 13 residues. V shed 7 bases and J shed 8 bases, with 18 bases lying between them. The germline V gene has CDR1 SGDLS and CDR2 YYNGEE. This CDR3 is CASSPGGLIEAFF. In DNA, the CDR3 is TGTGCCAGCTCCCCCGGAGGTCTTATCGAAGCTTTCTTT.

J is TRBJ2-3 and V is TRBV11-1; 7 nucleotides match TRBD1. Germline V gives CDR1 SGHAT, CDR2 FQDESV (reference sequence). CDR3 size: 15 residues. With V trimmed by 5 bases and J by 1 base, 6 bases remained unmatched. The CDR3 sequence: CASSVPDRGTDTQYF. The CDR3 DNA sequence: TGTGCCAGCAGCGTCCCCGACAGGGGCACAGATACGCAGTATTTT.

V is TRBV2 and J is TRBJ1-1; no clear D gene. The CDR3 sequence is 12 residues long. Deletions cut 5 bases from V and 3 bases from J, with 7 bases between. Germline V gene sequence: CDR1 SNHLY, CDR2 FYNNEI. CDR3 loop: CASSRRDTEAFF. CDR3 in DNA: TGTGCCAGCAGTCGCCGGGACACTGAAGCTTTCTTT.

V usage is TRBV18 and J usage is TRBJ2-1; possible D gene TRBD2, 5 bases. The V and J ends lost 3 bases and 7 bases respectively, with 13 bases between them. The CDR3 loop spans 14 amino acids. Germline values: CDR1 KGHSH, CDR2 LQKENI. CDR3 sequence (DNA): TGTGCCAGCTCACCGTCCTTGGGAGAGAATGAGCAGTTCTTC. Its protein is CASSPSLGENEQFF. The full variable domain, completed using reference TRBV18 and TRBJ2-1, is NAGVMQNPRHLVRRRGQEARLRCSPMKGHSHVYWYRQLPEEGLKFMVYLQKENIIDESGMPKERFSAEFPKEGPSILRIQQVVRGDSAAYFCASSPSLGENEQFFGPGTRLTVL.

V and J are TRBV28 and TRBJ2-2; 11 bases are shared with TRBD1. CDR3 size: 17 residues. CDR1 is MDHEN and CDR2 is SYDVKM in the germline V gene. V lost 6 bases to trimming and J lost 5 bases; unmatched junction nucleotides: 11. The CDR3 spells CASSPTRGQGGTGELFF. CDR3 bases: TGTGCCAGCAGCCCAACGAGGGGACAGGGGGGGACCGGGGAGCTGTTTTTT.

This chain uses TRBV30 with TRBJ2-1; D unresolved. The CDR3 runs 12 residues. Trimming cost V 1 base and J 5 bases, with 6 bases left between them. Per germline, CDR1 GTSNPN and CDR2 SVGIG (reference sequence). The DNA of the CDR3 is TGTGCCTGGAGTGCAAGAGACAATGAGCAGTTCTTC. Translation gives CAWSARDNEQFF.